This T cell receptor beta chain was captured in a study of blood T cell repertoires in COVID-19. Study as a whole: From the United States, Italy and Spain came samples of acute and convalescent COVID-19. Nucleic acid was either cDNA or gDNA, and it came from T cells, B-cell-depleted T cells, or PBMCs.

Per the authors' pipeline: For nucleated cells, counts were estimated from reference gene primer amplification. Here immunoSEQ multiplex PCR was the method, and the copy in TCRdb shows in-frame clones only, minus some. V and J calls plus clone size are reproduced from that table; the DNA served to infer D and trimming. The sample lists some 99,000 clones; 75% to 90% were seen once. Germline CDR1 reads MNHEY; CDR2 reads SVGEGT. Losses at the gene ends were 6 bases for V and 7 bases for J; bases not matched to a gene: 14. This CDR3 has 16 residues. The source is a human donor in a cohort sampled during active COVID-19. The V call is TRBV6-2 or TRBV6-3, the J call TRBJ2-2; 7 bases line up with TRBD1. Sequencing was carried out using peripheral blood. The chain's CDR3 is CASSRRTGQAGGELFF. The DNA for the CDR3 is TGTGCCAGCAGCAGGCGTACTGGACAGGCGGGCGGGGAGCTGTTTTTT.